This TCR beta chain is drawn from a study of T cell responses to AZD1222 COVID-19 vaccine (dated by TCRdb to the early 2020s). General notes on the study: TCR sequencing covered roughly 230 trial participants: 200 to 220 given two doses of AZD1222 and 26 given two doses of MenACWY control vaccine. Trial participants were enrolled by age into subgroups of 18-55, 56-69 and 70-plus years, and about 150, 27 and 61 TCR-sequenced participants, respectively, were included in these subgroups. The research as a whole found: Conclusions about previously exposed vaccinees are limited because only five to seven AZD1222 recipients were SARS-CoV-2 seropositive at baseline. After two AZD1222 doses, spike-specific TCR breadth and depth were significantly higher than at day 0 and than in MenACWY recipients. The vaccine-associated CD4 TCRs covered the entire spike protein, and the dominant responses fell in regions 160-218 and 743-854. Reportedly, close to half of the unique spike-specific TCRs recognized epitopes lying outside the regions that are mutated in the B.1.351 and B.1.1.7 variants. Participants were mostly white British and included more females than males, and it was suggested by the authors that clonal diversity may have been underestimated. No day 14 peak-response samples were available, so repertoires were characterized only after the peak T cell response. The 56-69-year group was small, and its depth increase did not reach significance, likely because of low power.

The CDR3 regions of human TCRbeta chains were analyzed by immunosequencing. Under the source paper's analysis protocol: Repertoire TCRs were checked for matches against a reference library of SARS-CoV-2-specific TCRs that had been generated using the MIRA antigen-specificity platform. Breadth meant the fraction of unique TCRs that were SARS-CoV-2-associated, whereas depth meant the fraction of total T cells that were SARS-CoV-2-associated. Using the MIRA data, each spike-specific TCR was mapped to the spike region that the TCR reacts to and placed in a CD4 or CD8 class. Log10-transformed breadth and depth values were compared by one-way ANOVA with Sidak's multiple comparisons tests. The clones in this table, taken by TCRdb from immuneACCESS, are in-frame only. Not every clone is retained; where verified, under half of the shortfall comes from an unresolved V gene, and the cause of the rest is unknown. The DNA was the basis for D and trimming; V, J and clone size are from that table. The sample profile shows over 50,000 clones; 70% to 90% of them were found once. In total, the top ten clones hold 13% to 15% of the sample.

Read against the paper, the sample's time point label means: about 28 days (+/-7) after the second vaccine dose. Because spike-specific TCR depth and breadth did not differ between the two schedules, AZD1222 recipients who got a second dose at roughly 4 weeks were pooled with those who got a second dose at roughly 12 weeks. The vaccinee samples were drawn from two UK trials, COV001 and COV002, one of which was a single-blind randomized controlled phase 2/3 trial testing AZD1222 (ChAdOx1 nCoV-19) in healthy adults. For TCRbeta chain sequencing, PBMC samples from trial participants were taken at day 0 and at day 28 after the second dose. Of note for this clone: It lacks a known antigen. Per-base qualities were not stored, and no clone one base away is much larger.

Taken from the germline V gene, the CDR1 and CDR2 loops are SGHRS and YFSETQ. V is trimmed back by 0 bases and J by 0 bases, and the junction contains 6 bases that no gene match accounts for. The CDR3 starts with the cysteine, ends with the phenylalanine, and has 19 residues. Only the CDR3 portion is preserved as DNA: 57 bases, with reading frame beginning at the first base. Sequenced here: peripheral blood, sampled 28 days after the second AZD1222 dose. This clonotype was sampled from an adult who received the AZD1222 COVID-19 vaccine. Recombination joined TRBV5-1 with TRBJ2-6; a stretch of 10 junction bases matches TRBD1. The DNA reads TGCGCCAGCAGCTTGGCGGACAGGGGGTCTCTCTCTGGGGCCAACGTCCTGACTTTC. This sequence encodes CASSLADRGSLSGANVLTF.